These 10 T cell receptor beta chains originate from one sample sequenced in a study of T cell responses to AZD1222 COVID-19 vaccine. Profiled with immunoSEQ multiplex PCR; TCRdb holds only in-frame clones, not every one. The data hold roughly 130,000 clones, with about nine tenths observed a single time. The material sequenced was peripheral blood, taken on day 0 of AZD1222 vaccination. The receptors come from an adult in good health.

V and J are TRBV5-1 and TRBJ1-1; D call uncertain. Trimming removed 4 bases at V and 6 bases at J, with 7 bases between. Germline values: CDR1 SGHRS, CDR2 YFSETQ. CDR3 length: 11 amino acids. The CDR3 loop reads CASSPEPEAFF. The CDR3 DNA sequence: TGCGCCAGCAGCCCAGAACCTGAAGCTTTCTTT.

The CDR3 bases are TGCGCCAGCAGTGACGGCCTCAATATCGACAATGAGCAGTTCTTC. It translates to CASSDGLNIDNEQFF. The chain is built from TRBV10-2 and TRBJ2-1; D unresolved. The CDR3 is 15 residues long. The germline CDR1 and CDR2 sequences are WSHSY and SAAADI. Trimming took 3 bases from V and 5 from J, leaving 14 bases between them.

The rearrangement links TRBV28 to TRBJ2-2; D unresolved. The germline gives CDR1 MDHEN, CDR2 SYDVKM. This CDR3 is built from 11 residues. V was shortened by 3 bases and J by 8 bases, with 4 bases between the two germline ends. CDR3 sequence reads: CASSFAGELFF. The CDR3 DNA reads as TGTGCCAGCAGTTTCGCGGGGGAGCTGTTTTTT.

The gene calls are TRBV5-1 and TRBJ2-7; unclear D gene. Germline V CDR1 and CDR2: SGHRS, YFSETQ. V lost 6 bases, J lost 4 bases, and 17 bases lay in between. The CDR3 length is 14 residues. Here the CDR3 reads CASKLAAGKYEQYF. The CDR3 DNA sequence: TGCGCCAGCAAGTTGGCGGCAGGAAAATACGAGCAGTACTTC.

The V call is TRBV6-2 or TRBV6-3, the J call TRBJ1-1; 8 nucleotides line up with TRBD1. The CDR3 contains 16 residues. Losses at the gene ends were 2 bases for V and 0 bases for J; bases not matched to a gene: 5. Per the germline V gene, CDR1 is MNHEY and CDR2 is SVGEGT. Here the CDR3 reads CASSYPLGQVNTEAFF. The CDR3 bases are TGTGCCAGCAGTTACCCACTGGGACAGGTGAACACTGAAGCTTTCTTT.

The sample holds a few counts of this clone. The V and J genes are TRBV7-2 and TRBJ1-5; D may be TRBD1 (5 bases). Trimming left V 1 base short and J 2 bases short, with 12 bases between. The CDR3 runs to 16 residues. Germline CDR1 reads SGHTA; CDR2 reads FQGNSA. CDR3 loop: CASSLGVRAGNQPQHF. Written as DNA, the CDR3 is TGTGCCAGCAGCTTAGGGGTCAGGGCGGGCAATCAGCCCCAGCATTTT.

The chain employs TRBV7-9 and TRBJ2-3; tentative D call: TRBD1 (7 bases). The CDR3 has 16 residues. Germline V gene lookup returns CDR1 SEHNR and CDR2 FQNEAQ (reference sequence). The V gene lost 6 bases and the J gene lost 0 bases, with 16 bases spanning the gap. CDR3 sequence reads: CASRPSRDSSTDTQYF. The CDR3 coding sequence is TGTGCCAGCAGGCCATCGCGGGACAGTAGCACAGATACGCAGTATTTT.

The count of this clone is one. The V call is TRBV19, the J call TRBJ1-6; D is unresolved. Germline lookup yields CDR1 LNHDA and CDR2 SQIVND (reference sequence). The germline V and J ends were trimmed by 5 bases and 9 bases, with 14 bases remaining between them. The CDR3 has 14 amino acids. CDR3 residues: CASSQSPDRSPLHF. CDR3 nucleotide sequence: TGTGCCAGTAGTCAGAGCCCAGATCGTTCACCCCTCCACTTT.

In this sample, this clone turned up once. The V call is TRBV30, the J call TRBJ1-6, with 9 nucleotides matching TRBD1. V shed 3 bases and J 10 bases; nucleotides not matched to a gene: 10. Germline V lookup: CDR1 GTSNPN, CDR2 SVGIG (reference sequence). The CDR3 spans 15 residues. The chain's CDR3 is CAWRIRDREESPLHF. The CDR3, as DNA: TGTGCCTGGAGAATCCGGGACAGGGAAGAATCACCCCTCCACTTT.

This chain connects TRBV6-5 to TRBJ2-7; D is ambiguous. Trimming left V 6 bases short and J 5 bases short, with 20 bases between. There are 15 residues in the CDR3. Looked up from germline, CDR1 is MNHEY and CDR2 is SVGAGI. CDR3 amino acids: CASSRSDRVIHEQYF. The CDR3 region has the DNA TGTGCCAGCAGCCGATCAGATAGGGTAATCCACGAGCAGTACTTC.